These T cell receptor beta chains were read from a single sample in a study of shared T cell receptors in the human thymus. Measured with immunoSEQ multiplex PCR; TCRdb has only the in-frame clones, and not every one. The repertoire holds approximately 400,000 clones, with roughly 94% as singletons. Material: thymocytes. These receptors all come from a human donor. Both conserved end residues are part of each CDR3. The D gene is left open where the match is weak.

v_call: TRBV2; j_call: TRBJ1-1; d_call: TRBD1; cdr3_nt: TGTGCCAGAGGGGGACAGGGAGACACTGAAGCTTTCTTT; cdr3_aa: CARGGQGDTEAFF
v_call: TRBV2; j_call: TRBJ1-4; d_call: -; cdr3_nt: TGTGCCAGCTTAGGACAGTTTGGTGGAGGTGAAAAACTGTTTTTT; cdr3_aa: CASLGQFGGGEKLFF
v_call: TRBV10-2; j_call: TRBJ1-3; d_call: -; cdr3_nt: TGCGCCAGCCCGGCGTCTTCCTCTGGAAACACCATATATTTT; cdr3_aa: CASPASSSGNTIYF
v_call: TRBV30; j_call: TRBJ2-2; d_call: TRBD2; cdr3_nt: TGTGCCTGGAGTGTACGGGGGGGAGCCCCCAACACCGGGGAGCTGTTTTTT; cdr3_aa: CAWSVRGGAPNTGELFF
v_call: TRBV7-9; j_call: TRBJ2-2; d_call: -; cdr3_nt: TGTGCCTTCGAGGGGAGGATCGACACCGGGGAGCTGTTTTTT; cdr3_aa: CAFEGRIDTGELFF
v_call: TRBV28; j_call: TRBJ1-5; d_call: TRBD1; cdr3_nt: TGTGCCAGCAGGCCAAGACAGGGGCCCAGATATCAGCCCCAGCATTTT; cdr3_aa: CASRPRQGPRYQPQHF
v_call: TRBV28; j_call: TRBJ1-2; d_call: -; cdr3_nt: TGTGCCAGCAGTTTACCCCTGTTAATCCCTACGGAGGGAGCTAACTATGGCTACACCTTC; cdr3_aa: CASSLPLLIPTEGANYGYTF
v_call: TRBV18; j_call: TRBJ2-7; d_call: -; cdr3_nt: TGTGCCAGCTCACCACGGGTACCCACCGAGCAGTACTTC; cdr3_aa: CASSPRVPTEQYF
v_call: TRBV11-2; j_call: TRBJ2-7; d_call: -; cdr3_nt: TGTGCCAGCAGCCCCCTCTACGAGCAGTACTTC; cdr3_aa: CASSPLYEQYF
v_call: TRBV6-5; j_call: TRBJ1-5; d_call: -; cdr3_nt: TGTGCCAGCAGGGGCAGGGGTCCCAATCAGCCCCAGCATTTT; cdr3_aa: CASRGRGPNQPQHF
v_call: TRBV5-1; j_call: TRBJ2-7; d_call: TRBD2; cdr3_nt: TGCGCCAGCAGCTCGCTCGTCGGGAGCGGGACCCACGAGCAGTACTTC; cdr3_aa: CASSSLVGSGTHEQYF
v_call: TRBV6-6; j_call: TRBJ2-1; d_call: -; cdr3_nt: TGTGCCAGCAGTTACTTAGCGCCTTACAATGAGCAGTTCTTC; cdr3_aa: CASSYLAPYNEQFF
v_call: TRBV28; j_call: TRBJ1-5; d_call: -; cdr3_nt: TGTGCCAGCAGTTTGGGTCAGAGTAGCAATCAGCCCCAGCATTTT; cdr3_aa: CASSLGQSSNQPQHF
v_call: TRBV28; j_call: TRBJ2-5; d_call: -; cdr3_nt: TGTGCCAGCAGCCACCGAGGGGGATGCGTCCAAGAGACCCAGTACTTC; cdr3_aa: CASSHRGGCVQETQYF
v_call: TRBV5-5; j_call: TRBJ1-2; d_call: -; cdr3_nt: TGTGCCAGCAGCGTAGGGAACTATGGCTACACCTTC; cdr3_aa: CASSVGNYGYTF
v_call: TRBV5-4; j_call: TRBJ2-3; d_call: TRBD2; cdr3_nt: TGTGCCAGCAGCTTGGGGCGGGAGAGTAGCACAGATACGCAGTATTTT; cdr3_aa: CASSLGRESSTDTQYF
v_call: TRBV6-1; j_call: TRBJ2-7; d_call: -; cdr3_nt: TGTGCCAGCAGTGCTAGATGGGACAATCTGTTCAGGTATTACGAGCAGTACTTC; cdr3_aa: CASSARWDNLFRYYEQYF
v_call: TRBV27; j_call: TRBJ1-5; d_call: -; cdr3_nt: TGTGCCAGCAGTTTATCGGTCAGTCGGGTACGGGACAATCAGCCCCAGCATTTT; cdr3_aa: CASSLSVSRVRDNQPQHF